One sample yielded the 32 T cell receptor beta chains listed below, sequenced in a study of OX40 agonist ivuxolimab in advanced cancers. Library creation used the immunoSEQ multiplex PCR assay. This is the immuneACCESS table as TCRdb keeps it, with only in-frame sequences that have V and J called. A part of the clones is gone; compared with another copy, unresolved V genes explain less than half, and the rest is unexplained. The sample records approximately 35,000 clones, under 85% of which are singletons. Under 15% of the sample goes to the ten largest clones. The sequencing used CD4+ or CD8+ T cells sorted from blood, collected in a trial of the OX40 agonist ivuxolimab. The receptors were gathered from an adult with an advanced solid tumor such as melanoma, head and neck, liver or kidney cancer.

Only one count was recorded for this clone. V and J are TRBV19 and TRBJ1-1, with D unclear. Germline CDR1 reads LNHDA; CDR2 reads SQIVND (reference sequence). This CDR3 has 11 amino acids. V was clipped by 5 bases and J by 12 bases, with 13 bases between them. CDR3 sequence reads: CASSSHSRPFF. Written as DNA, the CDR3 is TGTGCCAGTAGTTCCCACTCAAGACCTTTCTTT.

V and J are TRBV4-1 and TRBJ1-5, with D uncertain. The CDR3 covers 13 residues. Per the germline V gene, CDR1 is MGHRA and CDR2 is YSYEKL. V was cut by 3 bases and J by 3 bases, with 6 bases left in between. The CDR3 DNA reads as TGCGCCAGCAGCCACGGGCCCAATCAGCCCCAGCATTTT. Encoded protein: CASSHGPNQPQHF.

This chain joins TRBV6-5 and TRBJ1-1, with D unclear. Trimming stripped 2 bases from V and 5 bases from J, with 12 bases between. The CDR3 contains 14 residues. Germline loops: CDR1 MNHEY, CDR2 SVGAGI. The CDR3 is CASSYGRGLTEAFF. CDR3 sequence (DNA): TGTGCCAGCAGTTACGGCAGAGGCTTGACTGAAGCTTTCTTT.

V usage is TRBV30 and J usage is TRBJ2-1; perhaps TRBD2 as D (7 bases). Germline assignment: CDR1 GTSNPN and CDR2 SVGIG (reference sequence). Trimming removed 5 bases from V and 9 bases from J, with 17 bases in between. This CDR3 has 13 amino acids. The CDR3 loop is CAWARGGQSEQFF. DNA for the CDR3: TGTGCCTGGGCTAGGGGGGGCCAGAGTGAGCAGTTCTTC. Supplemented by reference TRBV30 and TRBJ2-1, the full variable domain reads SQTIHQWPATLVQPVGSPLSLECTVEGTSNPNLYWYRQAAGRGLQLLFYSVGIGQISSEVPQNLSASRPQDRQFILSSKKLLLSDSGFYLCAWARGGQSEQFFGPGTRLTVL.

This CDR3 reads CASRLKALNYGYTF. In DNA form, the CDR3 reads TGTGCCAGCAGGCTTAAGGCCCTAAACTATGGCTACACCTTC. This rearrangement joins TRBV6-5 to TRBJ1-2; D not resolved. Trimming pared 6 bases from V and 2 bases from J, leaving 13 bases between. Germline V lookup: CDR1 MNHEY, CDR2 SVGAGI. This CDR3 contains 14 residues.

The CDR3: CASSSKRQVGSPLHF. The DNA of the CDR3 is TGTGCCAGCTCATCCAAACGACAGGTCGGTTCACCCCTCCACTTT. The chain employs TRBV18 and TRBJ1-6, with D possibly TRBD1 on 6 matching bases. V was cut by 5 bases and J by 9 bases, with 17 bases left in between. CDR1 is KGHSH, CDR2 LQKENI, per germline. CDR3 length: 15 residues. Based on the CDR3 plus reference TRBV18 and TRBJ1-6, the full variable domain is NAGVMQNPRHLVRRRGQEARLRCSPMKGHSHVYWYRQLPEEGLKFMVYLQKENIIDESGMPKERFSAEFPKEGPSILRIQQVVRGDSAAYFCASSSKRQVGSPLHFGNGTRLTVT.

The chain recombines TRBV5-1 with TRBJ1-2; the D gene is possibly TRBD1 (5 bases). The germline CDR1 and CDR2 sequences are SGHRS and YFSETQ. The CDR3 loop spans 12 amino acids. Trimming removed 0 bases from V and 6 bases from J, with 6 bases in between. CDR3: CASSLVGDGYTF. The CDR3, as DNA: TGCGCCAGCAGCTTGGTGGGGGATGGCTACACCTTC.

The chain carries TRBV5-4 and TRBJ1-2; the D gene is possibly TRBD1 (6 bases). V was trimmed by 4 bases and J by 6 bases, leaving 16 bases between them. Germline V gene lookup returns CDR1 SGHNT and CDR2 YYREEE (reference sequence). The CDR3 is 14 residues long. The CDR3 spells CASSRRGGTHGYTF. The CDR3 bases are TGTGCCAGCAGCCGGAGGGGGGGAACCCATGGCTACACCTTC.

The J gene is TRBJ2-5, the V gene TRBV5-4; 12 bases are shared with TRBD2. Germline V CDR1 and CDR2: SGHNT, YYREEE (reference sequence). The ends lost 4 bases at V and 9 bases at J; junction bases unmatched: 4. The CDR3 is made up of 13 amino acids. The CDR3 DNA sequence: TGTGCCAGCAGCCGGACTAGCGGGGAAGCCCAGTACTTC. It is translated as CASSRTSGEAQYF.

The chain combines TRBV9 with TRBJ1-6; D is unclear. The CDR3 is 13 amino acids. Trimming pared 0 bases from V and 4 bases from J, leaving 2 bases between. The V gene's germline CDR1 is SGDLS and CDR2 YYNGEE. CDR3 in DNA: TGTGCCAGCAGCGTAGGGTATAATTCACCCCTCCACTTT. The encoded protein is CASSVGYNSPLHF.

CDR3 protein: CASSSGGWLESPLHF. CDR3 coding DNA: TGTGCCAGCAGCTCGGGCGGGTGGTTGGAATCACCCCTCCACTTT. The chain joins TRBV28 to TRBJ1-6; D gene unclear. Trimming removed 6 bases at V and 10 bases at J, with 19 bases between. Germline V gene lookup returns CDR1 MDHEN and CDR2 SYDVKM. The CDR3 totals 15 residues.

The genes are TRBV19 and TRBJ1-4; TRBD1 might be the D (5 bases). CDR3 size: 12 residues. In germline, CDR1 is LNHDA, CDR2 SQIVND (reference sequence). V was shortened by 5 bases and J by 7 bases, with 8 bases between the two germline ends. The CDR3 loop is CASSFGGEKLFF. CDR3 coding DNA: TGTGCCAGTAGTTTCGGGGGTGAAAAACTGTTTTTT.

This chain connects TRBV14 to TRBJ1-2, with D tentatively TRBD1 (5 bases). Trimming removed 2 bases at V and 10 bases at J, with 14 bases between. Germline V lookup: CDR1 SGHDN, CDR2 FVKESK. The CDR3 sequence is 13 residues long. In nucleotides, the CDR3 is TGTGCCAGCAGCCAATTCGTCAGGGAAGACTACACCTTC. Its protein is CASSQFVREDYTF.

The rearrangement uses TRBV30 and TRBJ2-1; D might be TRBD1 (7 bases). CDR1 is GTSNPN, CDR2 SVGIG, per germline (reference sequence). V lost 2 bases to trimming and J lost 4 bases, with 12 bases between them. The CDR3 extends over 14 amino acids. This CDR3 is CAWSWQGGYNEQFF. The CDR3 nucleotides are TGTGCCTGGAGTTGGCAGGGGGGTTACAATGAGCAGTTCTTC.

This rearrangement joins TRBV27 to TRBJ2-1; D is possibly TRBD1 (7 bases). This CDR3 region has 13 residues. The germline V gene encodes CDR1 MNHEY and CDR2 SMNVEV (reference sequence). The ends were cut back, 5 bases at V and 15 bases at J, with 20 bases in the middle. CDR3 in DNA: TGTGCCAGCAGTGCCCATCAGGGGGGTGTGCGGTTCTTC. Amino acid sequence: CASSAHQGGVRFF.

The J gene is TRBJ1-2, the V gene TRBV6-5; possibly TRBD1 for D (6 bases). This CDR3 has 13 residues. Per the germline V gene, CDR1 is MNHEY and CDR2 is SVGAGI. Trimming pared 2 bases from V and 4 bases from J, leaving 8 bases between. CDR3 coding DNA: TGTGCCAGCAGTTACCTGGGGGCCTATGGCTACACCTTC. Translation gives CASSYLGAYGYTF.

The chain is built from TRBV5-1 and TRBJ1-2; D not certain. Germline loops: CDR1 SGHRS, CDR2 YFSETQ. Trimming left V 0 bases short and J 8 bases short, with 17 bases between. The length of the CDR3 is 15 residues. The CDR3 region has the DNA TGCGCCAGCAGCTTGGCCTTGGGCGTGTTGGAGGGCTACACCTTC. This encodes CASSLALGVLEGYTF.

The gene calls are TRBV7-2 and TRBJ1-2; 8 bases are shared with TRBD1. CDR1 and CDR2 from the germline V gene are SGHTA and FQGNSA. This CDR3 region has 14 residues. After removal of 3 bases from V and 7 bases from J, the junction contained 7 bases not matched to a gene. The CDR3 DNA reads as TGTGCCAGCAGCTTCGACAGGGGAAGAGGTGGCTACACCTTC. This encodes CASSFDRGRGGYTF.

This clone was recorded only once. The chain has TRBV6-1 and TRBJ1-4, with 7 bases matching TRBD1. The CDR3 contains 14 residues. V shed 5 bases and J 4 bases; nucleotides not matched to a gene: 4. Germline CDR1 reads MNHNS; CDR2 reads SASEGT. CDR3 nucleotides: TGTGCCAGCAGTCGACAGGGCAGTAATGAAAAACTGTTTTTT. Residues: CASSRQGSNEKLFF.

The genes are TRBV7-9 and TRBJ1-2; D is perhaps TRBD1 (5 bases). The CDR3 consists of 13 residues. V lost 5 bases, J lost 6 bases, and 13 bases lay in between. The germline gives CDR1 SEHNR, CDR2 FQNEAQ (reference sequence). CDR3 loop: CASSVGDKDGYTF. In DNA, the CDR3 is TGTGCCAGCAGCGTAGGGGATAAGGATGGCTACACCTTC.

The V and J genes are TRBV6-6 and TRBJ1-1; D remains ambiguous. Germline CDR1 MNHNY, CDR2 SVGAGI (reference sequence). V was clipped by 0 bases and J by 9 bases, with 14 bases between them. The CDR3 length is 14 residues. The chain's CDR3 is CASSYSGRETKAFF. The CDR3 DNA reads as TGTGCCAGCAGTTACTCAGGGAGGGAGACTAAAGCTTTCTTT.

The rearrangement joins TRBV6-4 to TRBJ2-5; 8 nucleotides match TRBD1. The tail of the sequence fits TRBJ2-7 better, so the J call may be wrong. The CDR3 has 13 amino acids. Germline lookup yields CDR1 MRHNA and CDR2 SNTAGT. CDR3 residues: CASRVQGVYEQYF. The CDR3 DNA sequence: TGTGCCAGCAGAGTACAGGGGGTATACGAGCAGTACTTC.

This clone is termed medium-sized. Other DNA variants within this sample encode the same CDR3. V gene TRBV20-1 combines with J gene TRBJ1-1, with D maybe TRBD1 (5 bases). The CDR3 totals 11 residues. CDR1 is DFQATT, CDR2 SNEGSKA, per germline (reference sequence). The V end lost 5 bases, the J end lost 2 bases, and 6 bases lay between the germline ends. The CDR3 DNA reads TGCAGTGCTCGGGACAACACTGAAGCTTTCTTT. Encoded protein: CSARDNTEAFF.

This clone was detected once. CDR3 coding DNA: TGCGCCAGCAGCTTGGGACAGGGGGAAGAGACCCAGTACTTC. Protein sequence: CASSLGQGEETQYF. V usage is TRBV5-1 and J usage is TRBJ2-5; 9 bases fit TRBD1. The trim removed 0 bases at V and 3 bases at J, leaving 0 bases unmatched. The CDR3 is 14 amino acids. CDR1 and CDR2 from the germline V gene are SGHRS and YFSETQ.

The rearrangement joins TRBV6-1 to TRBJ2-5, with 12 positions matching TRBD2. CDR1 is MNHNS, CDR2 SASEGT, per germline. CDR3 length: 17 amino acids. V was clipped by 1 base and J by 5 bases; unmatched bases: 8. The CDR3 nucleotides read TGTGCCAGCAGTGAAGACCGAGGACTAGCGGGGAGGGAGACCCAGTACTTC. Its protein is CASSEDRGLAGRETQYF.

The genes are TRBV29-1 and TRBJ1-2, with a possible D match to TRBD1 (5 bases). This CDR3 has 11 residues. V was pared by 6 bases and J by 8 bases, with 13 bases between. The V gene's germline CDR1 is SQVTM and CDR2 ANQGSEA. The CDR3 coding sequence is TGCAGCGTCCCGACGGGGGGAGGCTACACCTTC. It encodes CSVPTGGGYTF.

This rearrangement joins TRBV7-3 to TRBJ2-6; D not resolved. CDR1 SGHTA and CDR2 FQGTGA come from the germline V gene. This CDR3 has 15 amino acids. V lost 5 bases to trimming and J lost 0 bases, with 8 bases between them. For the CDR3, the DNA is TGTGCCAGCAGCCGGGCCATCTCTGGGGCCAACGTCCTGACTTTC. Protein product: CASSRAISGANVLTF.

The chain links TRBV6-6 to TRBJ1-1, with D perhaps TRBD1 (5 bases). From germline, CDR1 is MNHNY and CDR2 SVGAGI (reference sequence). CDR3 length: 16 residues. V was cut by 6 bases and J by 4 bases, with 21 bases left in between. DNA of the CDR3: TGTGCCAGCAGCACGACCGGGGCCTCACGAGGCACTGAAGCTTTCTTT. Its translation is CASSTTGASRGTEAFF.

The rearrangement links TRBV6-6 to TRBJ2-1; D tentatively reads TRBD1 or TRBD2 (5 bases each). The CDR3 loop spans 12 amino acids. CDR1 and CDR2 (germline): MNHNY, SVGAGI (reference sequence). Trimming shortened V by 2 bases and J by 10 bases, and 9 bases separated the two germline ends. CDR3 residues: CASSYGTPEQFF. In DNA form, the CDR3 reads TGTGCCAGCAGTTACGGGACCCCAGAGCAGTTCTTC.

Sample share makes this clone medium-sized (0.01 to 0.1%). The gene calls are TRBV6-5 and TRBJ1-5, with TRBD1 as a possible D gene (6 bases). Germline values: CDR1 MNHEY, CDR2 SVGAGI. The CDR3 runs 14 residues. Trimming stripped 6 bases from V and 3 bases from J, with 12 bases between. CDR3 protein: CASRARGDNQPQHF. The CDR3 nucleotides are TGTGCCAGCAGAGCGAGGGGGGACAATCAGCCCCAGCATTTT.

The chain recombines TRBV18 with TRBJ2-1; 16 bases line up with TRBD2. This CDR3 spans 18 amino acids. V was pared by 3 bases and J by 3 bases, with 5 bases of the junction left unmatched. Germline assignment: CDR1 KGHSH and CDR2 LQKENI. CDR3: CASSPGTSGGAGYNEQFF. As DNA, the CDR3 is TGTGCCAGCTCACCTGGGACTAGCGGGGGGGCCGGCTACAATGAGCAGTTCTTC.

This clone has just a few counts. This rearrangement joins TRBV25-1 to TRBJ2-7; D tentatively fits TRBD1 or TRBD2 (5 bases each). Germline V CDR1 and CDR2: MGHDK, SYGVNS. V lost 6 bases, J lost 4 bases, and 13 bases lay in between. There are 13 residues in the CDR3. The CDR3 protein is CASSEGPRYEQYF. DNA for the CDR3: TGTGCCAGCAGCGAGGGGCCGCGATACGAGCAGTACTTC.